These T cell receptor beta chains were read from a single sample in a study of Ad26.COV2.S vaccination and SARS-CoV-2 variants. Clones were read by immunoSEQ multiplex PCR, and TCRdb kept only the in-frame ones, dropping some. The repertoire holds approximately 300,000 clones, around 84% seen once, with 1.5% to 2.5% in the top ten. Source: peripheral blood, taken in a trial of Ad26.COV2.S vaccine versus placebo. These receptors originate from a person aged 18-65 years who received the Ad26.COV2.S COVID-19 vaccine or a placebo. Both conserved end residues are part of each CDR3. The D gene is left open where the match is weak. Not every row has a clone size; where given, it reads once, few, many or a size class.

clone_size: NA; v_call: TRBV7-9; d_call: NA; j_call: TRBJ2-1; cdr3_nt: TGTGCCAGCAGCTTAGGACAGCATCTATACAATGAGCAGTTCTTC; cdr3_aa: CASSLGQHLYNEQFF
clone_size: NA; v_call: TRBV6-5; d_call: TRBD1; j_call: TRBJ2-3; cdr3_nt: TGTGCCAGCAGTTACTCGGGCAGGGGGAAGGATACGCAGTATTTT; cdr3_aa: CASSYSGRGKDTQYF
clone_size: NA; v_call: TRBV6-5; d_call: TRBD1; j_call: TRBJ2-7; cdr3_nt: TGTGCCAGCAGTTACAGGCAGGGGGCCCACGAGCAGTACTTC; cdr3_aa: CASSYRQGAHEQYF
clone_size: NA; v_call: TRBV9; d_call: NA; j_call: TRBJ1-2; cdr3_nt: TGTGCCAGCAGCCTAGAATCGGACATCTATGGCTACACCTTC; cdr3_aa: CASSLESDIYGYTF
clone_size: few; v_call: TRBV6-5; d_call: TRBD1; j_call: TRBJ1-1; cdr3_nt: TGTGCCAGCAGTAACCCAACAGGGGACACTGAAGCTTTCTTT; cdr3_aa: CASSNPTGDTEAFF
clone_size: NA; v_call: TRBV2; d_call: NA; j_call: TRBJ2-3; cdr3_nt: TGTGCCAGCACTGCCTCAGATACGCAGTATTTT; cdr3_aa: CASTASDTQYF
clone_size: NA; v_call: TRBV6-2/TRBV6-3; d_call: NA; j_call: TRBJ1-1; cdr3_nt: TGTGCCAGCAGTTCGCTTCCGAACACTGAAGCTTTCTTT; cdr3_aa: CASSSLPNTEAFF
clone_size: NA; v_call: TRBV3-1/TRBV3-2; d_call: NA; j_call: TRBJ1-2; cdr3_nt: TGTGCCAGCAGCCAGCGGAGGAGCTATGGCTACACCTTC; cdr3_aa: CASSQRRSYGYTF
clone_size: NA; v_call: TRBV25-1; d_call: TRBD1; j_call: TRBJ2-2; cdr3_nt: TGTGCCAGCAGTGAATTTAAAACAGGGGGCTCCGGGGAGCTGTTTTTT; cdr3_aa: CASSEFKTGGSGELFF
clone_size: few; v_call: TRBV7-2; d_call: TRBD1; j_call: TRBJ1-3; cdr3_nt: TGTGCCAGCAGCGCCGGGACAGACACCTACTATTACTCTGGAAACACCATATATTTT; cdr3_aa: CASSAGTDTYYYSGNTIYF
clone_size: NA; v_call: TRBV6-2/TRBV6-3; d_call: NA; j_call: TRBJ2-5; cdr3_nt: TGTGCCAGCAGTTACGGGACGACGGGGGCAGAGACCCAGTACTTC; cdr3_aa: CASSYGTTGAETQYF
clone_size: once; v_call: TRBV7-8; d_call: TRBD1; j_call: TRBJ2-5; cdr3_nt: TGTGCCAGCAGCCCCGGGACAGGGACGGAGACCCAGTACTTC; cdr3_aa: CASSPGTGTETQYF
clone_size: NA; v_call: TRBV7-9; d_call: NA; j_call: TRBJ1-3; cdr3_nt: TGTGCCAGCAGCTTAGATGGGGGTGGAAACACCATATATTTT; cdr3_aa: CASSLDGGGNTIYF
clone_size: NA; v_call: TRBV2; d_call: NA; j_call: TRBJ1-1; cdr3_nt: TGTGCCAGCAGCTTCGACGGGGTGAAGTTCGAAGCTTTCTTT; cdr3_aa: CASSFDGVKFEAFF
clone_size: once; v_call: TRBV6-5; d_call: NA; j_call: TRBJ2-3; cdr3_nt: TGTGCCAGCAGTTCCGACACACTTAACACAGATACGCAGTATTTT; cdr3_aa: CASSSDTLNTDTQYF
clone_size: NA; v_call: TRBV19; d_call: TRBD1; j_call: TRBJ1-5; cdr3_nt: TGTGCCAGTAGTATAGATCTGCGACAGGGGTCAGGGCAGCCCCAGCATTTT; cdr3_aa: CASSIDLRQGSGQPQHF
clone_size: NA; v_call: TRBV6-2/TRBV6-3; d_call: NA; j_call: TRBJ1-1; cdr3_nt: TGTGCCAGCAGTCGAAGGGCTTACACTGAAGCTTTCTTT; cdr3_aa: CASSRRAYTEAFF
clone_size: NA; v_call: TRBV6-4; d_call: NA; j_call: TRBJ1-1; cdr3_nt: TGTGCCAGCAGTGGGGGTTTAGGTAGTTTGAACACTGAAGCTTTCTTT; cdr3_aa: CASSGGLGSLNTEAFF
clone_size: NA; v_call: TRBV6-5; d_call: NA; j_call: TRBJ1-2; cdr3_nt: TGTGCCAGCAGCCCCTGGGGAAAGGTTGGAGGCGGCTACACCTTC; cdr3_aa: CASSPWGKVGGGYTF
clone_size: NA; v_call: TRBV13; d_call: NA; j_call: TRBJ1-2; cdr3_nt: TGTGCCAGCAGCGCCCAGGGGAATTGGTATGGCTACACCTTC; cdr3_aa: CASSAQGNWYGYTF
clone_size: NA; v_call: TRBV30; d_call: NA; j_call: TRBJ1-5; cdr3_nt: TGTGCCTGGAGTGTAAGTGGGTTGAGCAATCAGCCCCAGCATTTT; cdr3_aa: CAWSVSGLSNQPQHF
clone_size: NA; v_call: TRBV6-5; d_call: NA; j_call: TRBJ2-3; cdr3_nt: TGTGCCAGCAGTTCATCGGGTACTAGCACAGATACGCAGTATTTT; cdr3_aa: CASSSSGTSTDTQYF
clone_size: few; v_call: TRBV6-5; d_call: TRBD1; j_call: TRBJ2-2; cdr3_nt: TGTGCCAGCAGTCCTCGGGACAGCCTAACCGGGGAGCTGTTTTTT; cdr3_aa: CASSPRDSLTGELFF
clone_size: NA; v_call: TRBV7-9; d_call: TRBD1; j_call: TRBJ2-7; cdr3_nt: TGTGCCAGCAGCTTAGCGGACAGGGGACCTTTTTCGGAGCAGTACTTC; cdr3_aa: CASSLADRGPFSEQYF
clone_size: NA; v_call: TRBV27; d_call: NA; j_call: TRBJ2-3; cdr3_nt: TGTGCCAGCAGTTCCCTTGGGACAGATACGCAGTATTTT; cdr3_aa: CASSSLGTDTQYF
clone_size: NA; v_call: TRBV9; d_call: TRBD2; j_call: TRBJ2-2; cdr3_nt: TGTGCCAGCAGCGTAACCAGGGGCTCGGCGGGGGGGAACACCGGGGAGCTGTTTTTT; cdr3_aa: CASSVTRGSAGGNTGELFF
clone_size: NA; v_call: TRBV5-1; d_call: TRBD1; j_call: TRBJ2-3; cdr3_nt: TGCGCCAGCAGCCTACGACAGGGGAAGGATACGCAGTATTTT; cdr3_aa: CASSLRQGKDTQYF
clone_size: NA; v_call: TRBV21-1; d_call: NA; j_call: TRBJ1-5; cdr3_nt: TGTGCCAGCAGCAAGGATGGCAATCAGCCCCAGCATTTT; cdr3_aa: CASSKDGNQPQHF
clone_size: once; v_call: TRBV5-4; d_call: NA; j_call: TRBJ2-7; cdr3_nt: TGTGCCAGCAGCTTGACCCACGTGGGGGAGCAGTACTTC; cdr3_aa: CASSLTHVGEQYF
clone_size: NA; v_call: TRBV5-4; d_call: NA; j_call: TRBJ2-7; cdr3_nt: TGTGCCAGCAGCTTGGACAGTTACCACTACGAGCAGTACTTC; cdr3_aa: CASSLDSYHYEQYF
clone_size: NA; v_call: TRBV11-1; d_call: NA; j_call: TRBJ1-2; cdr3_nt: TGTGCCAGCAGCCCGAAAGGGTCACGGCTTAACTATGGCTACACCTTC; cdr3_aa: CASSPKGSRLNYGYTF
clone_size: NA; v_call: TRBV5-1; d_call: TRBD2; j_call: TRBJ2-3; cdr3_nt: TGCGCCAGCAGCCCCATGACTAGCGGGGGGTGGAATACGCAGTATTTT; cdr3_aa: CASSPMTSGGWNTQYF
clone_size: once; v_call: TRBV30; d_call: NA; j_call: TRBJ2-2; cdr3_nt: TGTGCCTGGAGTACCGGGGTCACCGGGGAGCTGTTTTTT; cdr3_aa: CAWSTGVTGELFF